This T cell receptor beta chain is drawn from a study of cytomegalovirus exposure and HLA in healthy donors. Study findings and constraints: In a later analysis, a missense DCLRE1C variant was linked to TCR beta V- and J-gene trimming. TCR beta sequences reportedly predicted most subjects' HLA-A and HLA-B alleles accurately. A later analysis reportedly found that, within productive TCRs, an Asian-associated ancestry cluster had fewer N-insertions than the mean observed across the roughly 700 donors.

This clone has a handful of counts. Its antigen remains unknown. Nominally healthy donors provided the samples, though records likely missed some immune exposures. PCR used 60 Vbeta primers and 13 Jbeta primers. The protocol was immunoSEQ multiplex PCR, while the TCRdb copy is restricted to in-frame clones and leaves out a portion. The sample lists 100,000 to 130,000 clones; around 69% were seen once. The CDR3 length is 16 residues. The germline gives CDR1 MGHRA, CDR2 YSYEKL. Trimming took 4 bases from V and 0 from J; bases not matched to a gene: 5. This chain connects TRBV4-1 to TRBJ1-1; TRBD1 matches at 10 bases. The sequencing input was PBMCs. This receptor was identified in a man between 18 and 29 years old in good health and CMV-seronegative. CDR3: CASSPGQGPMNTEAFF. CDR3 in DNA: TGCGCCAGCAGCCCGGGACAGGGGCCTATGAACACTGAAGCTTTCTTT.